This entry describes one T cell receptor (beta chain). The antigen is not known. Produced via immunoSEQ multiplex PCR; TCRdb's table is partial and in-frame only. The sample lists about 2.3 million clones, more than 80% seen once, with 0.39% in the top ten. This entry is derived from a study of shared clonotypes between healthy human individuals. Study findings and constraints: Naive subsets generally had larger estimated richness than memory subsets.

This CDR3 is 12 amino acids long. V dropped 3 bases and J dropped 6 bases, with 9 bases sitting between them. Germline CDR1 is MDHEN and CDR2 is SYDVKM. Those who donated, Caucasian adults without exception, all lived in Nashville, Tennessee. This clonotype was sampled from a man aged 18 to 35 in good health. Some clones in this sample may be carry-over from other donors' samples. V gene TRBV28 combines with J gene TRBJ2-7; D ambiguous. The sequenced sample consisted of naive CD4+ T cells from PBMCs. Subset of the sample: CD45RA+ positively selected. This chain's CDR3 is CASSFGRLEQYF. CDR3 in DNA: TGTGCCAGCAGTTTTGGCCGCCTCGAGCAGTACTTC.